These 11 T cell receptor beta chains share one sample of origin, sequenced in a study of T-cell memory formation after mild COVID-19. Via MiXCR, TCRdb re-called the 5' RACE reads, giving one row per CDR3 protein. The sample shows about 240,000 distinct CDR3 sequences, roughly 10% of them seen only once. Source material: PBMCs or a T cell subset sorted from them (not recorded which). These receptors came from a man aged 18 to 29 who had mild COVID-19 (a few samples of this study predate the infection). Cell type and time point are not known.

This clonotype was counted only a few times. V is TRBV2 and J is TRBJ2-1, with 16 bases that match TRBD2. The V segment lost 10 bases and the J segment 7 bases; nucleotides outside the gene matches: 7. Per germline, CDR1 SNHLY and CDR2 FYNNEI. The CDR3 runs to 15 residues. In DNA, the CDR3 is TGTGCCATCATTCCGGGACTAGCGGGGGGGAATGAGCAGTTCTTC. It is translated as CAIIPGLAGGNEQFF.

This clonotype was detected many times. CDR3 bases: TGTGCCAGCTCCCGGGCCCCAGGGAGCTCCTACGAGCAGTACGTC. It translates to CASSRAPGSSYEQYV. The chain combines TRBV18 with TRBJ2-7, with D possibly being TRBD1 or TRBD2 (5 bases each). Germline CDR1 KGHSH, CDR2 LQKENI. Trimming took 6 bases from V and 0 from J, leaving 15 bases between them. CDR3 length: 15 residues.

This chain uses TRBV4-3 with TRBJ1-1; D uncertain. The CDR3 is 14 amino acids. Germline V lookup: CDR1 LGHNA, CDR2 YSLEER. The germline V and J ends were trimmed by 1 base and 5 bases, with 11 bases remaining between them. The CDR3 reads CASSQVGYRTEAFF. CDR3 DNA: TGCGCCAGCAGCCAAGTAGGTTATCGGACTGAAGCTTTCTTT.

This clonotype was picked up a small number of times. The CDR3 DNA reads as TGCAGCGGTACGGGGATGAAGGAGACCCAGTACTTC. Translation: CSGTGMKETQYF. This rearrangement joins TRBV29-1 to TRBJ2-5; possibly TRBD2 for D (5 bases). V lost 7 bases and J lost 5, with 14 bases in between. The CDR3 has 12 residues. Per the germline V gene, CDR1 is SQVTM and CDR2 is ANQGSEA.

This clonotype was observed at least ten times. V gene TRBV28 combines with J gene TRBJ2-2, with D tentatively TRBD1 or TRBD2 (5 bases each). V lost 6 bases to trimming and J lost 5 bases, with 13 bases between them. This CDR3 spans 14 amino acids. The germline V gene has CDR1 MDHEN and CDR2 SYDVKM. CDR3 DNA: TGTGCCAGCAGGTTGGGACGACGGACCGGGGAGCTGTTTTTT. It yields the protein CASRLGRRTGELFF. The whole variable domain, filled in from reference TRBV28 and TRBJ2-2, reads DVKVTQSSRYLVKRTGEKVFLECVQDMDHENMFWYRQDPGLGLRLIYFSYDVKMKEKGDIPEGYSVSREKKERFSLILESASTNQTSMYLCASRLGRRTGELFFGEGSRLTVL.

This clonotype was seen only a few times. The V gene is TRBV6-2 or TRBV6-3, the J gene TRBJ2-1, with D tentatively TRBD2 (5 bases). This CDR3 has 15 amino acids. The ends were cut back, 3 bases at V and 2 bases at J, with 11 bases in the middle. The germline gives CDR1 MNHEY, CDR2 SVGEGT. As DNA, the CDR3 is TGTGCCAGCAGTTATCGGCGGGCCCCCTACAATGAGCAGTTCTTC. It translates to CASSYRRAPYNEQFF.

This clonotype turned up a few times. This sequence joins TRBV18 and TRBJ2-7; D is possibly TRBD1 (5 bases). This CDR3 is 13 amino acids long. CDR1 and CDR2 from the germline V gene are KGHSH and LQKENI. V lost 3 bases to trimming and J lost 3 bases, with 9 bases between them. Here the CDR3 DNA reads TGTGCCAGCTCACCGGCGGACAACTACGAGCAGTACGTC. Protein: CASSPADNYEQYV.

This clonotype has only a few counts. V and J are TRBV5-4 and TRBJ1-2; D not certain. Germline CDR1 SGHNT, CDR2 YYREEE (reference sequence). Between the trimmed V and J ends, which lost 3 bases and 5 bases, there was a span of 14 bases. The CDR3 covers 14 residues. The CDR3 loop is CASSSWTGSYGYTF. Here the CDR3 DNA reads TGTGCCAGCAGCTCCTGGACGGGTTCATATGGCTACACCTTC.

The chain uses TRBV7-9 and TRBJ2-5, with 9 bases identical to TRBD2. J lost 1 base, V lost 1 base, and 4 bases had no gene match. Germline CDR1 is SEHNR and CDR2 is FQNEAQ (reference sequence). The CDR3 has 16 amino acids. CDR3 DNA sequence: TGTGCCAGCAGCTTAGGAGGTAGCGGGGGCCAAGAGACCCAGTACTTC. It codes for CASSLGGSGGQETQYF.

This clonotype was counted between two and nine times. As DNA, the CDR3 is TGTGCCAGCAGCAGGGGGAAGGCCAGGCAGCCCCAGCATTTT. It codes for CASSRGKARQPQHF. The rearrangement links TRBV7-8 to TRBJ1-5; TRBD1 might be the D (6 bases). Germline V gene sequence: CDR1 SGHVS, CDR2 FQNEAQ. V lost 5 bases to trimming and J lost 7 bases, with 15 bases between them. This CDR3 spans 14 amino acids.

The chain employs TRBV29-1 and TRBJ2-3; 8 bases agree with TRBD1. V dropped 0 bases and J dropped 0; count of bases not matched to a gene: 5. The CDR3 is 16 amino acids. The germline V gene encodes CDR1 SQVTM and CDR2 ANQGSEA. The CDR3 here is CSVEDPRDRSTDTQYF. In DNA form, the CDR3 reads TGCAGCGTTGAAGACCCCCGGGACAGGAGCACAGATACGCAGTATTTT.